The present entry profiles one TCR beta chain with its context. In this sample, this clonotype turned up many times. No cognate antigen has been identified for it. One base away there is no much larger clone; base qualities are not given. The CDR3 goes from the cysteine to the phenylalanine over 11 residues. Kept here is only the CDR3 DNA, which spans 33 bases and is read in frame from base 1. The junction shows trimming of 3 bases on V and 9 bases on J, plus 6 bases between the germline ends. CDR1 and CDR2, looked up from the germline V gene (reference sequence), are MNHEY and SMNVEV. No patient had a history of other malignancies or prior chemotherapy or radiotherapy, and all had node-negative disease on CT and PET/CT. At each of two time points, around 6.5 milliliters of peripheral venous blood were collected in EDTA tubes. Ficoll-Paque Plus density-gradient centrifugation was used to isolate PBMCs. Samples were stored at -80°C immediately after collection until analysis.

This entry comes from a study of prognosis after radiotherapy for stage I lung cancer listed by TCRdb under 2021. Background for the entire study: Around 20 stage I NSCLC patients were enrolled in Nanjing, China, between early 2018 and 2019. Ages in the cohort of 13 men and about six women ranged from roughly 53 to 84 years, with a median of 74. This study profiled peripheral blood TCR beta repertoires from stage I NSCLC patients before and after stereotactic body radiotherapy and linked the repertoires to distant failure. No patient received concurrent therapy alongside SBRT. All patients were regarded as medically inoperable, because of comorbidities in more than 10 patients and refusal of surgery in 7 or 8 patients. Newly diagnosed primary stage I lung tumors occurred in about 13 patients, and oligometastatic NSCLC after surgical resection of the primary tumor occurred in 4 or 5. SBRT was given in 3 to 5 fractions with a biologically effective dose of at least 100 Gy, using image-guided IMRT or VMAT. Some 11 patients had adenocarcinoma and several had squamous cell carcinoma as the tumor histology. Distant metastases were developed by four of the 19 patients after SBRT, at a median of 7 months, whereas no significant progression was observed in the other 15 patients. The study sequenced approximately 40 blood samples from around 19 patients, one before and one after SBRT per patient. Beyond this particular receptor, the publication reports: Post-SBRT Shannon entropy and its change from baseline were lower in patients who developed distant metastases; baseline Shannon entropy was not associated with metastases. TRBV and TRBJ usage frequencies reportedly differed by metastasis status, in two V genes at baseline and in fewer than ten V and two J genes after SBRT. A decrease in unique TCR clone counts was observed after SBRT (median approximately 9,800 before versus approximately 6,900 after; Wilcoxon paired P=0.011). No determination of tumor specificity was made for expanded TCR clones. Limitations of the study included a small cohort and short follow-up, and the study findings need independent validation. None of the reported P values were adjusted for multiple comparisons.

Two rounds of multiplex PCR on genomic DNA were used to amplify the TCR beta CDR3 region. In the first round of PCR, primers specific to each TRBV and TRBJ gene were used, and the primer sequences are filed in Chinese patent CN105087789A. Universal primers were used in the second PCR round. The Roche High Pure PCR Template Preparation Kit was used to extract genomic DNA from frozen PBMCs. Libraries were sequenced paired-end with 151 bp reads on an Illumina HiSeq 3000. As for how the authors treated the data: CutAdapt was used to discard raw reads that did not contain the multiplex PCR primer sequences. PEAR was used to merge high-quality paired reads into contigs. By aligning each contig to reference sequences, MiXCR assigned the TRB V, D and J gene segments to that contig. To remove sequencing errors, CDR3 sequences were clustered according to base quality and sequence similarity. Diversity was measured as Shannon entropy normalized by the natural log of productive TCR sequence number. Clonality was computed as one minus the ratio of Shannon entropy to the natural log of the number of unique clonotypes. Using the Youden index from ROC curves, the researchers picked the repertoire-metric cut-offs for progression-free survival, and all analyses were carried out in R 3.5.3. TCRdb trimmed the raw reads at Q25, called clones with MiXCR and kept productive beta chains. Every distinct CDR3 protein forms one entry, paired with its most common genes and DNA. The V and J calls reflect TCRdb's pipeline rather than the authors' work. Within this sample are some 39,000 distinct CDR3 sequences, with roughly a quarter of them counted one time only. The ten largest make up around a quarter of the sample.

The source was PBMCs, collected before or after stereotactic body radiation therapy (not recorded which). The sequence came from a donor over 45 with non-small cell lung cancer. The rearrangement combines TRBV27 with TRBJ2-1; the D gene cannot be named for sure. CDR3 loop: CASSLGSEQFF. The bases are TGTGCCAGCAGTTTGGGAAGTGAGCAGTTCTTC.